What follows is one T cell receptor (beta chain) and its context. The sample comes from a study of blood T cell repertoires in COVID-19. Overall study context: The samples span acute and convalescent COVID-19 from the United States, Italy and Spain. PBMCs, B-cell-depleted T cells, or T cells provided the cDNA or gDNA that made up the material.

Original handling: Scientists estimated how many nucleated cells there were by amplifying reference gene primers. The data were produced by immunoSEQ multiplex PCR, yet TCRdb's version contains in-frame clones alone and is incomplete. The DNA gave D and trimming, while V, J and clone size come from that table. Here the sample spans nearly 100,000 clones, roughly 79% being singletons. The CDR3 sequence is 16 residues long. With 0 bases removed from V and 9 bases from J, the gap between germline ends came to 20 bases. Germline lookup yields CDR1 LNHNV and CDR2 YYDKDF (reference sequence). The rearrangement uses TRBV15 and TRBJ1-1, with D unclear. The sequencing input was peripheral blood. This TCR came from a man between 65 and 80 years old with acute or convalescent COVID-19. CDR3 region: CATSRDQSGERGKAFF. DNA of the CDR3: TGTGCCACCAGCAGAGACCAATCCGGGGAACGGGGTAAAGCTTTCTTT.